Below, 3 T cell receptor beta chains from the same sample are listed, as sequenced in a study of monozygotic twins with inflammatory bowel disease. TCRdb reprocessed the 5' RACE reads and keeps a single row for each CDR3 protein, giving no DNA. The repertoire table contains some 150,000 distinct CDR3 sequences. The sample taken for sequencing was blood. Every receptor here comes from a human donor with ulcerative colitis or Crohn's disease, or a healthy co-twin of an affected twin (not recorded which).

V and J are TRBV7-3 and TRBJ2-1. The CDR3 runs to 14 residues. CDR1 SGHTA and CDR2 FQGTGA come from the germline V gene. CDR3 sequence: CASSLGPPSNEQFF.

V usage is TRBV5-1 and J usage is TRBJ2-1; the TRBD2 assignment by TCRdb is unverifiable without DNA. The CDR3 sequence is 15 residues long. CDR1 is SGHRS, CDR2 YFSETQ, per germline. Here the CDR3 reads CASSGTSGSVDEQFF.

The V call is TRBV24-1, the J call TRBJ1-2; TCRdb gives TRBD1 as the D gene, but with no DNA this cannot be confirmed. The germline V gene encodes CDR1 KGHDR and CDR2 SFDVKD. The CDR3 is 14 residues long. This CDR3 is CATSSTDGFYGYTF.